This T cell receptor beta chain stems from a study of molecular identifiers for immune sequencing clone quantification. Germline V gives CDR1 MDHEN, CDR2 SYDVKM. The CDR3 covers 14 residues. V was clipped by 4 bases and J by 4 bases; unmatched bases: 5. Via MiXCR, TCRdb re-called the PCR reads, giving one row per CDR3 protein. The sample has over 50,000 distinct CDR3 sequences; 35% to 40% are singletons. The chain is built from TRBV28 and TRBJ2-7, with TRBD2 matching 9 bases. Sequencing was performed on naive CD8+ T cells from blood, with Jurkat cell RNA spiked in. Subset given: FACS-sorted CD8+CD4-CCR7+CD45RA+ naive T cells. This TCR derives from a human donor in good health. Some libraries in this study had Jurkat cell RNA spiked in. The DNA of the CDR3 is TGTGCCAGCAGTTCTTCAAGCGGGAGGTACGAGCAGTACTTC. Translated, it gives CASSSSSGRYEQYF.